The rows below give T cell receptor beta chains drawn from one sample of a study of T cells after yellow fever vaccination. From the 5' RACE reads, TCRdb called clonotypes with MiXCR, one entry per CDR3 protein. The sample holds about 630,000 distinct CDR3 sequences, roughly an eighth seen once. The material was PBMCs, obtained on the day of the yellow fever booster vaccination. Source of these receptors: a man under 40 who received the YFV17D yellow fever vaccine. Both conserved end residues are part of each CDR3. D genes are given only for firm matches. Clone size is shown for a subset of rows, as once, few, many or a class of expanded clone.

clone_size	v_call	d_call	j_call	cdr3_aa	cdr3_nt
few	TRBV9	.	TRBJ2-5	CASSVATGTTGETQYF	TGTGCCAGCAGCGTAGCTACAGGGACCACCGGGGAGACCCAGTACTTC
.	TRBV10-3	TRBD2	TRBJ2-2	CAIKGTSGIPNTGELFF	TGTGCCATCAAAGGGACTAGCGGGATCCCGAACACCGGGGAGCTGTTTTTT
.	TRBV12-3/TRBV12-4	.	TRBJ2-7	CASRSSGDEQYF	TGTGCCAGCAGGTCCTCGGGGGATGAGCAGTACTTC
.	TRBV12-3/TRBV12-4	.	TRBJ1-5	CASRGASPRQHF	TGTGCCAGCCGGGGGGCCTCGCCCCGGCAGCATTTT
few	TRBV6-5	TRBD1	TRBJ1-2	CASSYSGQGGYTF	TGTGCCAGCAGTTACTCTGGACAGGGCGGCTACACCTTC
few	TRBV20-1	TRBD2	TRBJ2-7	CSARPGTSGRANYEQYF	TGCAGTGCTAGGCCTGGGACTAGCGGGAGAGCAAACTACGAGCAGTACTTC
few	TRBV19	TRBD2	TRBJ2-7	CASQASGTTYEQYF	TGTGCCAGTCAAGCTAGCGGGACTACCTACGAGCAGTACTTC
many	TRBV6-5	.	TRBJ2-1	CASTGTYNEQFF	TGTGCCAGCACCGGAACCTACAATGAGCAGTTCTTC
.	TRBV7-2	.	TRBJ1-2	CASSVGRPNYGYTF	TGTGCCAGCAGCGTGGGCAGACCTAACTATGGCTACACCTTC
.	TRBV15	.	TRBJ1-1	CATSRGGEAEAFF	TGTGCCACCAGCAGAGGAGGGGAAGCTGAAGCTTTCTTT
few	TRBV20-1	TRBD1	TRBJ2-7	CSANSAGTGTYEQYF	TGCAGTGCTAACTCTGCCGGGACAGGGACCTACGAGCAGTACTTC
few	TRBV6-5	TRBD2	TRBJ2-6	CASSYVPSGRASGANVLTF	TGTGCCAGCAGTTACGTTCCTAGCGGGAGGGCCTCTGGGGCCAACGTCCTGACTTTC
.	TRBV27	.	TRBJ2-7	CASSLSLGANSYEQYF	TGTGCCAGCAGTTTATCTCTAGGGGCTAACTCCTACGAGCAGTACTTC
.	TRBV29-1	.	TRBJ1-4	CSANKGMTNEKLFF	TGCAGCGCGAATAAGGGGATGACTAATGAAAAACTGTTTTTT
.	TRBV20-1	.	TRBJ2-1	CSASPRDFGNEQFF	TGCAGTGCTAGTCCTAGGGATTTCGGCAATGAGCAGTTCTTC
few	TRBV6-5	TRBD1	TRBJ2-2	CASSYTRRTGGGTGELFF	TGTGCCAGCAGTTACACAAGAAGGACAGGGGGCGGGACCGGGGAGCTGTTTTTT
few	TRBV9	.	TRBJ2-1	CASSPAPRDEQFF	TGTGCCAGCAGCCCAGCCCCCAGGGATGAGCAGTTCTTC
.	TRBV28	.	TRBJ1-2	CASSSGTGLGGYTF	TGTGCCAGCAGTTCCGGTACAGGGTTGGGCGGCTACACCTTC
.	TRBV20-1	TRBD1	TRBJ2-1	CSARDHRGYNEQFF	TGCAGTGCTAGAGATCACAGGGGCTACAATGAGCAGTTCTTC
.	TRBV7-2	.	TRBJ2-2	CASSLDSTRSTGELFF	TGTGCCAGCAGCTTAGACTCCACTAGATCCACCGGGGAGCTGTTTTTT
many	TRBV29-1	.	TRBJ2-1	CTLMGSNDEQFF	TGCACCCTGATGGGGAGCAATGATGAGCAGTTCTTC
.	TRBV29-1	.	TRBJ2-7	CSWKGAYEQYF	TGCAGCTGGAAGGGTGCCTACGAGCAGTACTTC
few	TRBV12-3/TRBV12-4	TRBD2	TRBJ2-1	CASSPLSSGRGRNEQFF	TGTGCCAGCAGCCCCTTGTCTAGCGGGAGGGGTCGGAATGAGCAGTTCTTC
.	TRBV7-9	TRBD2	TRBJ2-1	CASSRGTSGSGNEQFF	TGTGCCAGCAGCAGAGGGACTAGCGGGAGTGGGAATGAGCAGTTCTTC
few	TRBV14	.	TRBJ2-1	CASSQGTYSNNEQFF	TGTGCCAGCAGCCAAGGGACATACTCAAACAATGAGCAGTTCTTC
few	TRBV7-2	.	TRBJ2-7	CASSLGSFRDLGEQYF	TGTGCCAGCAGCTTAGGTAGTTTCAGGGACCTCGGCGAGCAGTACTTC
few	TRBV6-2/TRBV6-3	.	TRBJ1-5	CASSSFDGSEQPQHF	TGTGCCAGCAGTTCCTTCGATGGGAGTGAGCAGCCCCAGCATTTT
few	TRBV3-1	.	TRBJ1-2	CASSKGADGYTF	TGTGCCAGCAGCAAGGGCGCGGATGGCTACACCTTC
few	TRBV7-7	.	TRBJ2-3	CASSPGPSRTDTQYF	TGTGCCAGCAGCCCAGGGCCCTCCCGCACAGATACGCAGTATTTT
.	TRBV5-6	TRBD2	TRBJ2-1	CASSLATSGSSYNEQFF	TGTGCCAGCAGCTTGGCGACTAGCGGGAGCTCCTACAATGAGCAGTTCTTC
.	TRBV20-1	.	TRBJ1-1	CSARPHLGPMNTEAFF	TGCAGTGCTAGACCTCACCTGGGACCTATGAACACTGAAGCTTTCTTT
.	TRBV20-1	.	TRBJ2-1	CSAMYIGRNNEQFF	TGCAGTGCTATGTATATTGGGCGGAACAATGAGCAGTTCTTC
many	TRBV6-2/TRBV6-3	.	TRBJ2-5	CASSWDNWTQYF	TGTGCCAGCAGTTGGGATAATTGGACCCAGTACTTC
.	TRBV3-1	.	TRBJ1-3	CASSGGSSYWNTIYF	TGTGCCAGCAGCGGAGGGAGCTCGTATTGGAACACCATATATTTT
.	TRBV12-3/TRBV12-4	TRBD2	TRBJ2-2	CASSSLAGDLNTGELFF	TGTGCCAGCAGTTCGCTAGCGGGGGACCTGAACACCGGGGAGCTGTTTTTT
.	TRBV20-1	.	TRBJ1-2	CSASAGGIGYTF	TGCAGTGCTAGCGCAGGTGGTATTGGCTACACCTTC
.	TRBV5-6	.	TRBJ2-1	CASSFSQWGPRYNEQFF	TGTGCCAGCAGCTTTTCCCAATGGGGACCTAGATACAATGAGCAGTTCTTC
few	TRBV15	.	TRBJ2-4	CATSGQGGAKNIQYF	TGTGCCACCAGCGGCCAAGGGGGGGCCAAAAACATTCAGTACTTC
few	TRBV11-2	.	TRBJ2-1	CASSSVGNEQFF	TGTGCCAGCAGCTCAGTTGGCAATGAGCAGTTCTTC
few	TRBV24-1	.	TRBJ2-3	CATSDWTSGTDTQYF	TGTGCCACCAGTGATTGGACCAGCGGTACAGATACGCAGTATTTT
few	TRBV7-9	TRBD1	TRBJ1-1	CASSWTGAEAFF	TGTGCCAGCAGCTGGACAGGGGCTGAAGCTTTCTTT
.	TRBV3-1	TRBD2	TRBJ2-1	CASSQVLAGGQQFF	TGTGCCAGCAGCCAAGTGTTAGCGGGGGGCCAGCAGTTCTTC
few	TRBV4-2	TRBD2	TRBJ2-5	CASSLGLAGGPSETQYF	TGTGCCAGCAGCCTCGGACTAGCGGGAGGGCCTTCAGAGACCCAGTACTTC
few	TRBV27	TRBD1	TRBJ2-7	CASRKIRDRVYEQYF	TGTGCCAGCAGAAAGATCCGGGACAGGGTCTACGAGCAGTACTTC
.	TRBV20-1	TRBD2	TRBJ2-1	CSAGLGDNEQFF	TGCAGTGCAGGACTAGGCGACAATGAGCAGTTCTTC
few	TRBV4-1	TRBD1	TRBJ2-5	CASSRLPPTGGRETQYF	TGCGCCAGCAGCCGCCTACCGCCAACAGGGGGCCGCGAGACCCAGTACTTC
.	TRBV10-2	.	TRBJ2-5	CASMAQVQETQYF	TGCGCCAGCATGGCACAGGTGCAAGAGACCCAGTACTTC
.	TRBV18	.	TRBJ1-1	CASSSNQGSNTEAFF	TGTGCCAGCTCATCGAACCAGGGTTCCAACACTGAAGCTTTCTTT
.	TRBV4-3	.	TRBJ1-2	CASSQGMNNYGYTF	TGCGCCAGCAGCCAAGGCATGAATAACTATGGCTACACCTTC
many	TRBV5-1	TRBD1	TRBJ2-1	CASTGQNRGLSYNEQFF	TGCGCCAGCACCGGACAGAACAGGGGGTTAAGCTACAATGAGCAGTTCTTC
.	TRBV10-2	.	TRBJ2-7	CASSDAREHFAYEQYF	TGCGCCAGCAGTGATGCGAGGGAACACTTTGCCTACGAGCAGTACTTC
few	TRBV20-1	TRBD2	TRBJ2-3	CSAKIAGGTDTQYF	TGCAGTGCAAAAATAGCGGGAGGAACAGATACGCAGTATTTT
.	TRBV4-2	.	TRBJ1-2	CASSPGLFCYTF	TGTGCCAGCAGCCCCGGGCTTTTCTGCTACACCTTC
.	TRBV12-3/TRBV12-4	TRBD2	TRBJ2-1	CASSLASGRAEQFF	TGTGCCAGCAGTTTGGCGAGCGGGAGGGCTGAGCAGTTCTTC
few	TRBV29-1	.	TRBJ2-2	CSVESPGELFF	TGCAGCGTTGAGAGCCCCGGGGAGCTGTTTTTT